Below, 8 T cell receptor beta chains from the same sample are listed, as sequenced in a study of a mutant IDH1 vaccine in newly diagnosed glioma. Profiled with immunoSEQ multiplex PCR; TCRdb holds only in-frame clones, not every one. The sample yields fewer than 40,000 clones, roughly 87% seen once. Stated time point: baseline, week 1 (first vaccination visit). Treatment: pre-vaccination baseline after standard-of-care therapy. Material: PBMCs, obtained from a glioma patient treated with radiotherapy, temozolomide or both. The receptor set was obtained from a man younger than 45 with glioma.

The rearrangement uses TRBV11-2 and TRBJ2-7; 8 nucleotides line up with TRBD1. CDR1 and CDR2 (germline): SGHAT, FQNNGV. V lost 1 base and J lost 0; bases outside the gene matches: 2. The CDR3 sequence is 15 residues long. CDR3 DNA: TGTGCCAGCAGCTTAGGACAGGGGCTCTCCTACGAGCAGTACTTC. It specifies CASSLGQGLSYEQYF.

V usage is TRBV29-1 and J usage is TRBJ2-5; D ambiguous. Germline V CDR1 and CDR2: SQVTM, ANQGSEA. This CDR3 has 11 residues. V lost 3 bases and J lost 7, with 9 bases in between. CDR3 protein: CSVETKGTQYF. The CDR3 coding sequence is TGCAGCGTTGAGACGAAGGGGACCCAGTACTTC.

The V and J genes are TRBV5-4 and TRBJ2-3; D assignment may be TRBD1 or TRBD2 (6 bases each). The CDR3 spans 13 residues. The germline V and J ends were trimmed by 0 bases and 5 bases, with 7 bases remaining between them. Germline CDR1 reads SGHNT; CDR2 reads YYREEE (reference sequence). Here the CDR3 reads CASSLEGGDTQYF. The CDR3 nucleotides read TGTGCCAGCAGCTTGGAGGGGGGAGATACGCAGTATTTT.

V gene TRBV6-1 combines with J gene TRBJ1-2; D not certain. The germline V gene has CDR1 MNHNS and CDR2 SASEGT. The length of the CDR3 is 13 residues. Trimming left V 6 bases short and J 6 bases short, with 14 bases between. The CDR3 bases are TGTGCCAGCAGCCCTTCGGTGAGTGATGGCTACACCTTC. Amino acid sequence: CASSPSVSDGYTF.

This sequence joins TRBV18 and TRBJ2-5; D is tentatively TRBD1 or TRBD2 (5 bases each). V was clipped by 10 bases and J by 5 bases, with 20 bases between them. Per the germline V gene, CDR1 is KGHSH and CDR2 is LQKENI. This CDR3 spans 14 amino acids. The CDR3 reads CATGTEPFWETQYF. The DNA for the CDR3 is TGTGCCACCGGGACGGAACCTTTTTGGGAGACCCAGTACTTC.

V gene TRBV7-9 combines with J gene TRBJ1-2, with 7 nucleotides matching TRBD1. The ends lost 2 bases at V and 4 bases at J; junction bases unmatched: 7. CDR1 is SEHNR and CDR2 is FQNEAQ in the germline V gene (reference sequence). The CDR3 consists of 15 residues. The CDR3 region has the DNA TGTGCCAGCAGCTTACCACAGGGGACTCTCTATGGCTACACCTTC. Amino acids: CASSLPQGTLYGYTF.

The gene calls are TRBV27 and TRBJ2-5, with D unclear. Deletions cut 8 bases from V and 0 bases from J, with 16 bases between. CDR1 and CDR2 (germline): MNHEY, SMNVEV (reference sequence). The CDR3 extends over 15 amino acids. For the CDR3, the DNA is TGTGCCAGCGGAACGACACCAGTGTACCAAGAGACCCAGTACTTC. Translated, it gives CASGTTPVYQETQYF.

This chain uses TRBV7-8 with TRBJ2-2; no clear D gene. The V end lost 3 bases, the J end lost 9 bases, and 5 bases lay between the germline ends. Per the germline V gene, CDR1 is SGHVS and CDR2 is FQNEAQ. The CDR3 has 11 amino acids. CDR3 loop: CASSFDWELFF. The CDR3 DNA follows: TGTGCCAGCAGCTTCGACTGGGAGCTGTTTTTT. Complete variable domain (other parts from reference TRBV7-8 and TRBJ2-2): GAGVSQSPRYKVAKRGQDVALRCDPISGHVSLFWYQQALGQGPEFLTYFQNEAQLDKSGLPSDRFFAERPEGSVSTLKIQRTQQEDSAVYLCASSFDWELFFGEGSRLTVL.